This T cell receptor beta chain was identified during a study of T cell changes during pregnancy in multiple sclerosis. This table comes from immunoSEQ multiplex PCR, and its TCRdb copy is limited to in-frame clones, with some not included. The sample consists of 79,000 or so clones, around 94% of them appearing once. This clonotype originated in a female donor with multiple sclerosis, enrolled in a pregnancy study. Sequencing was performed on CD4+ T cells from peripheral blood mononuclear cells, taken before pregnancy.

CDR3 region: CASGRTSGGSSYNEQFF. The CDR3 DNA reads as TGCGCCAGCGGCCGAACGAGCGGGGGGAGCTCCTACAATGAGCAGTTCTTC. The genes are TRBV4-1 and TRBJ2-1; 9 positions agree with TRBD2. The CDR3 runs 17 residues. After removal of 8 bases from V and 0 bases from J, the junction contained 11 bases not matched to a gene. Germline values: CDR1 MGHRA, CDR2 YSYEKL.